What follows describes a single TCR beta chain. The CDR3 loop spans 14 amino acids. Germline lookup yields CDR1 MNHNY and CDR2 SVGAGI (reference sequence). J was trimmed by 3 bases and V by 3 bases; bases with no gene match: 5. With a J-beta primer mix and a sample-barcoded 5' primer, a second PCR ran roughly 6 to 11 cycles. TCRdb reanalysed the 5' RACE reads using MiXCR and keeps one entry per CDR3 protein. The sample carries about 630,000 distinct CDR3 sequences, 21% recorded once. These data are taken from a study of blood T cells in healthy people across ages. The source is a man aged 70 or older in good health. Specimen: blood. The genes are TRBV6-6 and TRBJ2-7, with 7 bases matching TRBD1. The CDR3 DNA sequence: TGTGCCAGCAGTTATCAGGACAGGTACTACGAGCAGTACTTC. Its translation is CASSYQDRYYEQYF.